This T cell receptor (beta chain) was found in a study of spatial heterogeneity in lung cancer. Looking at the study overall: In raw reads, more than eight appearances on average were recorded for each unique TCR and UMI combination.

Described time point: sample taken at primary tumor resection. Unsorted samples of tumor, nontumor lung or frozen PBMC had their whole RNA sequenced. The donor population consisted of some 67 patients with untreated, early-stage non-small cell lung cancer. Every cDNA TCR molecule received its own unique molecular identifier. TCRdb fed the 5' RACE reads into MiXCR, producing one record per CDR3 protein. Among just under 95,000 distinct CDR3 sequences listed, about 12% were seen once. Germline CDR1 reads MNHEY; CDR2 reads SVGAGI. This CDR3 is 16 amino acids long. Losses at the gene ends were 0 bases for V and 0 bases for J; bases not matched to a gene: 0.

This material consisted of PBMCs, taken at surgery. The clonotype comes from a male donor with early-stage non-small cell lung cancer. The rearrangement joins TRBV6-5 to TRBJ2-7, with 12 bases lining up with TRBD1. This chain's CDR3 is CASSYSGQGASYEQYF. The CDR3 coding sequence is TGTGCCAGCAGTTACTCGGGACAGGGGGCCTCCTACGAGCAGTACTTC.